This note documents a single T cell receptor (beta chain) sequence. This CDR3 spans 16 amino acids. Germline CDR1 is KGHSH and CDR2 is LQKENI. Trimming at V came to 1 base and at J to 2 bases, leaving 4 bases not matched to a gene. The data originate from a study of identical twins. MiXCR, applied by TCRdb to the 5' RACE reads, yields one record per CDR3 protein. The table includes around 570,000 distinct CDR3 sequences, nearly 10% detected once. The data were also submitted as part of a second study, on yellow fever vaccine responses in identical twins.

The receptor comes from a woman younger than 30 in good health. V is TRBV18 and J is TRBJ2-7; 11 nucleotides align to TRBD2. The sequencing input was PBMCs. CDR3 sequence reads: CASSPLLAGAAYEQYF. CDR3 DNA sequence: TGTGCCAGCTCACCACTACTAGCGGGAGCCGCCTACGAGCAGTACTTC.